This TCR beta chain came from a study of blood T cell repertoires in COVID-19. On the study more broadly: Both acute and convalescent COVID-19 samples were obtained from the United States, Italy and Spain. Sources were T cells, B-cell-depleted T cells, or PBMCs; the material itself was cDNA or gDNA.

Germline V gene lookup returns CDR1 WNHNN and CDR2 SYGVQD (reference sequence). The CDR3 is 15 residues long. J lost 5 bases, V lost 6 bases, and 9 bases had no gene match. Libraries were prepared by immunoSEQ multiplex PCR; TCRdb keeps only in-frame clonotypes and omits some of them. The sample lists approximately 30,000 clones, roughly 80% occurring once. The sequence was collected from a woman aged 55-69 years with acute or convalescent COVID-19. V is TRBV10-1 and J is TRBJ2-1; 8 bases are shared with TRBD1. The sequenced sample consisted of peripheral blood. The CDR3 DNA reads TGCGCCAGCAGCACCGACGGACAGGGCAACAATGAGCAGTTCTTC. It specifies CASSTDGQGNNEQFF.